The 10 T cell receptor beta chains in this list originate from one sample, sequenced in a study of OX40 agonist ivuxolimab in advanced cancers. The repertoire was sequenced with immunoSEQ multiplex PCR; TCRdb's copy has only in-frame clones and lacks some. Among tens of thousands of clones listed, about 85% were seen once. The sample consisted of CD4+ or CD8+ T cells sorted from blood, taken in a trial of the OX40 agonist ivuxolimab. These receptors all stem from an adult with an advanced solid tumor such as melanoma, head and neck, liver or kidney cancer.

The chain has TRBV27 and TRBJ2-3, with 9 bases matching TRBD2. V gave up 3 bases and J gave up 5 bases; unmatched junction bases: 9. This CDR3 is built from 16 residues. Germline CDR1 is MNHEY and CDR2 is SMNVEV (reference sequence). CDR3 DNA sequence: TGTGCCAGCAGTTTGTTTAGCGGGAGCAGGATAGATACGCAGTATTTT. Protein product: CASSLFSGSRIDTQYF.

In DNA form, the CDR3 reads TGTGCCAGTAGTCCTCCCCCGCAGAACGATCAGCCCCAGCATTTT. It yields the protein CASSPPPQNDQPQHF. V and J are TRBV19 and TRBJ1-5; D gene ambiguous. Germline assignment: CDR1 LNHDA and CDR2 SQIVND (reference sequence). Trimming cost V 5 bases and J 5 bases, with 16 bases left between them. This CDR3 has 15 residues.

This sequence joins TRBV18 and TRBJ2-7, with D tentatively TRBD2 (7 bases). The V end was cut by 1 base, the J end by 4 bases, with 8 bases between. The germline gives CDR1 KGHSH, CDR2 LQKENI. The CDR3 covers 13 residues. The CDR3 sequence is CASSPQGGYEQYF. The CDR3 DNA reads as TGTGCCAGCTCACCACAGGGGGGGTACGAGCAGTACTTC.

The CDR3 DNA is TGCGCCAGCAGCGGGGGACGGTTTAACTATGGCTACACCTTC. Protein: CASSGGRFNYGYTF. The chain has TRBV5-1 and TRBJ1-2; weak D call: TRBD1 (5 bases). V lost 4 bases and J 1 base, leaving 11 bases between the germline ends. The V gene's germline CDR1 is SGHRS and CDR2 YFSETQ. The CDR3 consists of 14 residues. The full variable domain, its missing parts supplied by reference TRBV5-1 and TRBJ1-2, is KAGVTQTPRYLIKTRGQQVTLSCSPISGHRSVSWYQQTPGQGLQFLFEYFSETQRNKGNFPGRFSGRQFSNSRSEMNVSTLELGDSALYLCASSGGRFNYGYTFGSGTRLTVV.

The V gene is TRBV5-5, the J gene TRBJ2-7, with D tentatively TRBD1 or TRBD2 (6 bases each). The CDR3 extends over 14 amino acids. V was cut by 2 bases and J by 1 base, with 10 bases left in between. Germline V CDR1 and CDR2: SGHKS, YYEKEE (reference sequence). The CDR3 region is CASSLGGLSYEQYF. The CDR3 DNA sequence: TGTGCCAGCAGCTTAGGGGGGCTGTCCTACGAGCAGTACTTC.

The CDR3 nucleotides read TGTGCCAGCAGTGCGGGACTAGGGGAAAAACTGTTTTTT. Translated, it gives CASSAGLGEKLFF. The chain uses TRBV14 and TRBJ1-4; tentatively, D is TRBD1 (5 bases). The germline V and J ends were trimmed by 6 bases and 8 bases, with 13 bases remaining between them. Looked up from germline, CDR1 is SGHDN and CDR2 is FVKESK. The CDR3 contains 13 residues.

This chain links TRBV14 with TRBJ2-2, with a possible D match to TRBD2 (5 bases). This CDR3 has 15 amino acids. V lost 1 base and J 2 bases, leaving 8 bases between the germline ends. Germline V gene data show CDR1 as SGHDN and CDR2 as FVKESK. The CDR3 sequence: CASSQVGGNTGELFF. CDR3 coding DNA: TGTGCCAGCAGCCAAGTCGGAGGAAACACCGGGGAGCTGTTTTTT.

This clone was detected once. This chain uses TRBV19 with TRBJ1-2; TRBD1 agrees at 10 bases. V lost 3 bases and J lost 7; bases outside the gene matches: 14. This CDR3 region has 17 residues. The V gene's germline CDR1 is LNHDA and CDR2 SQIVND (reference sequence). CDR3 loop: CASSIGMTGGADFGYTF. The CDR3 bases are TGTGCCAGTAGTATCGGGATGACAGGGGGCGCAGATTTTGGCTACACCTTC.

This chain joins TRBV4-1 and TRBJ1-3, with a possible D match to TRBD1 (6 bases). This CDR3 contains 16 residues. Trimming removed 1 base at V and 1 base at J, with 11 bases between. Germline CDR1 is MGHRA and CDR2 is YSYEKL. CDR3 region: CASSQVHRESGNTIYF. The CDR3 nucleotides are TGCGCCAGCAGCCAAGTGCACAGGGAATCTGGAAACACCATATATTTT.

This clone came up once. The V gene is TRBV7-2, the J gene TRBJ2-4; D not certain. CDR1 is SGHTA and CDR2 is FQGNSA in the germline V gene. The CDR3 covers 16 residues. The ends were cut back, 0 bases at V and 5 bases at J, with 14 bases in the middle. CDR3 DNA: TGTGCCAGCAGCTTAGCCCCCTCAGGCGAGGAAAACATTCAGTACTTC. Its protein is CASSLAPSGEENIQYF.